This record concerns one T cell receptor (beta chain) sequence. Assay: immunoSEQ multiplex PCR; the TCRdb copy retains only in-frame clones and omits some. The sample holds 29,000 or so clones, roughly nine tenths seen once. This specimen comes from a study of T cell changes during pregnancy in multiple sclerosis. V lost 5 bases and J lost 1, with 14 bases in between. The CDR3 is 15 residues long. CDR1 and CDR2 (germline): LNHDA, SQIVND (reference sequence). The chain is built from TRBV19 and TRBJ2-5, with a weak D call TRBD1 (6 bases). The TCR was taken from a female donor with multiple sclerosis, enrolled in a pregnancy study. Source: CD8+ T cells from peripheral blood mononuclear cells, taken in the second trimester of pregnancy. The CDR3 DNA sequence: TGTGCCAGTAGTCGCCGGGACATAGCCCAAGAGACCCAGTACTTC. Residues: CASSRRDIAQETQYF.